This T cell receptor (beta chain) stems from a study of shared clonotypes between healthy human individuals. Study as a whole: The study used three CD4 naive, three CD4 memory, two CD8 naive and one CD8 memory plate per donor.

Study observations and caveats: In contrast to clonotypes shared by all four donors, non-shared clonotypes had lower generation probabilities.

Researchers divided each subset's genomic DNA evenly across several immunoSEQ plates. Some 29,000 T cell genomes (roughly 0.2 ug DNA) went into each sorted-subset replicate. Some clones are missing from TCRdb's copy, which holds only in-frame ones; the method was immunoSEQ multiplex PCR. Here the sample spans 2 million to 2.5 million clones, nearly 97% being singletons. The CDR3 contains 17 residues. Looked up from germline, CDR1 is SGHTA and CDR2 is FQGNSA. V dropped 3 bases and J dropped 0; count of bases not matched to a gene: 7. As for this clone: Its antigen is as yet unknown.

Sequencing was carried out using naive CD4+ T cells sorted from blood. The subset denotes: CD45RA+ positively selected. The rearrangement joins TRBV7-2 to TRBJ2-3; 9 nucleotides agree with TRBD2. The receptor was derived from a man aged 18 to 35 in good health. CDR3 DNA sequence: TGTGCCAGCAGCTTCGATCTGACTAGCGGCAGCACAGATACGCAGTATTTT. Translation gives CASSFDLTSGSTDTQYF.